This T cell receptor (beta chain) was captured by sequencing in a study of blood T cell repertoires in COVID-19. Study at large: From the United States, Italy and Spain came samples of acute and convalescent COVID-19. T cells, B-cell-depleted T cells, or PBMCs provided the cDNA or gDNA that served as material.

From germline, CDR1 is SGHRS and CDR2 YFSETQ. CDR3 length: 11 amino acids. V lost 2 bases to trimming and J lost 10 bases; unmatched junction nucleotides: 0. A single count supports this clone. Per the original data handling: By means of reference gene primer amplification, nucleated cell counts were estimated. Assay: immunoSEQ multiplex PCR; the TCRdb copy retains only in-frame clones and omits some. V and J calls and clone size come straight from that table; D and trimming were deduced from the DNA. The sample includes about 200,000 clones, 92% seen only once; the top ten take 1% to 1.5%. The gene calls are TRBV5-1 and TRBJ2-1, with 7 bases matching TRBD2. The sequenced sample consisted of peripheral blood. The sequence derives from a man aged 25 to 40 with acute or convalescent COVID-19. In DNA form, the CDR3 reads TGCGCCAGCAGCTTCGGGGGGGAGCAGTTCTTC. This encodes CASSFGGEQFF.